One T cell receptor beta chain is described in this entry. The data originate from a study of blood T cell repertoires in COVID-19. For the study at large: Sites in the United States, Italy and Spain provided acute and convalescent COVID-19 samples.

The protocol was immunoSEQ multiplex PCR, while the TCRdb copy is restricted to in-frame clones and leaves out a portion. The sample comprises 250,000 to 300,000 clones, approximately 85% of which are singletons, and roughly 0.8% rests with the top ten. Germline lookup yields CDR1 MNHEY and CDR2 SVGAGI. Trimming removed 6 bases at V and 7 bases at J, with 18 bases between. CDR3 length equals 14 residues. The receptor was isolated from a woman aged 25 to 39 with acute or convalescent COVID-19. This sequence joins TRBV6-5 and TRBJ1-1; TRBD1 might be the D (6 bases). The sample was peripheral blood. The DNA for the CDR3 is TGTGCCAGCAGAACAGACAGGTTGCTCAGTGAAGCTTTCTTT. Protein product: CASRTDRLLSEAFF.